This TCR beta chain was observed in a study of blood T cell repertoires in COVID-19. Sequencing was performed with immunoSEQ multiplex PCR; in TCRdb, only in-frame clones are kept and a portion is missing. Of under 250,000 clones listed, approximately 88% are singletons. V gave up 5 bases and J gave up 0 bases, with 10 bases separating them. The CDR3 loop spans 15 amino acids. The germline CDR1 and CDR2 sequences are SNHLY and FYNNEI. The sequence derives from a woman in her 30s who had been exposed to COVID-19. The chain couples TRBV2 to TRBJ2-2, with D possibly being TRBD1 (6 bases). The specimen was PBMCs or T cells enriched from blood (not recorded which). This chain's CDR3 is CASSRTVTNTGELFF. CDR3 sequence (DNA): TGTGCCAGCAGTCGGACAGTGACGAACACCGGGGAGCTGTTTTTT.